This T cell receptor beta chain was captured in a study of blood T cell repertoires in COVID-19. Generated by immunoSEQ multiplex PCR, the TCRdb table keeps only in-frame clones and is missing some. The sample shows roughly 200,000 clones, 80% to 90% of them seen only once. This CDR3 region has 13 residues. CDR1 and CDR2 (germline): SGHTA, FQGNSA. V was pared by 6 bases and J by 4 bases, with 12 bases between. The origin of this receptor is a human donor in a cohort sampled during active COVID-19. The chain combines TRBV7-2 with TRBJ1-1, with no clear D. The source material was peripheral blood. The CDR3 region has the DNA TGTGCCAGCAGTCTACCCGCAGGCACTGAAGCTTTCTTT. Residues: CASSLPAGTEAFF.